Below are 17 T cell receptor beta chains sequenced from a single sample in a study of blood T cells in healthy people across ages. Through a sample-barcoded 5' primer and a J-beta primer mix, a second PCR was run for about 6 to 11 cycles. TCRdb passed the 5' RACE reads through MiXCR, listing each CDR3 protein once. The data show 650,000 to 1,000,000 distinct CDR3 sequences, with approximately 35% seen just once and about an eighth held by the top ten. Sequenced material: blood. These TCRs come from a man aged 18 to 29 in good health.

The chain couples TRBV3-1 to TRBJ1-6, with D uncertain. The germline V gene has CDR1 LGHDT and CDR2 YNNKEL (reference sequence). The CDR3 spans 16 residues. Trimming stripped 4 bases from V and 3 bases from J, with 13 bases between. CDR3 loop: CASSLETANYNSPLHF. The CDR3, as DNA: TGTGCCAGCAGCCTAGAAACAGCTAACTATAATTCACCCCTCCACTTT.

The V and J genes are TRBV12-3 or TRBV12-4 and TRBJ2-7; D could derive from TRBD1 or TRBD2 (5 bases each). This CDR3 has 13 residues. V lost 8 bases and J lost 2, with 13 bases in between. CDR3 in amino acids: CASGGTGPYEQYF. The CDR3 nucleotides read TGTGCCAGCGGAGGAACAGGCCCCTACGAGCAGTACTTC.

The chain uses TRBV29-1 and TRBJ2-3; no firm D call. This CDR3 comprises 13 residues. V lost 7 bases to trimming and J lost 2 bases, with 13 bases between them. Looked up from germline, CDR1 is SQVTM and CDR2 is ANQGSEA. The CDR3 coding sequence is TGCAGCGGTCAGGAACTTAACACAGATACGCAGTATTTT. Translated: CSGQELNTDTQYF.

In regard to this clonotype: The missing conserved phenylalanine or tryptophan at the end of this CDR3 makes a read error likely. The chain combines TRBV4-1 with TRBJ2-1, with 15 bases fitting TRBD2. CDR3 length: 23 residues. With 1 base clipped from V and 5 bases from J, the junction kept 21 bases outside the gene matches. Germline CDR1 reads MGHRA; CDR2 reads YSYEKL. CDR3 sequence reads: CASSQGPPGKGLAGGPSHNEQFY. The CDR3 DNA sequence: TGCGCCAGCAGCCAAGGGCCTCCAGGAAAGGGACTAGCGGGGGGCCCTTCCCACAATGAGCAGTTCTAC.

J is TRBJ1-1 and V is TRBV13; TRBD1 agrees at 7 bases. V lost 0 bases, J lost 9 bases, and 1 base stayed unmatched. Germline V lookup: CDR1 PRHDT, CDR2 FYEKMQ (reference sequence). This CDR3 has 12 residues. In nucleotides, the CDR3 is TGTGCCAGCAGCTTAGGGACAGGGCAAGCTTTCTTT. Encoded protein: CASSLGTGQAFF.

This clonotype was detected a few times. The chain carries TRBV5-6 and TRBJ2-2, with 7 bases that match TRBD1. V gave up 0 bases and J gave up 2 bases; unmatched junction bases: 7. Per the germline V gene, CDR1 is SGHDT and CDR2 is YYEEEE. This CDR3 comprises 17 residues. The CDR3 protein is CASSLVTQGINTGELFF. The CDR3 region has the DNA TGTGCCAGCAGCTTGGTCACACAGGGGATAAACACCGGGGAGCTGTTTTTT.

V usage is TRBV12-5 and J usage is TRBJ2-3; TRBD2 matches at 9 bases. CDR1 LGHNT and CDR2 FRNRAP come from the germline V gene. V was pared by 2 bases and J by 6 bases, with 9 bases of the junction left unmatched. This CDR3 has 16 amino acids. Here the CDR3 reads CASGLSISGGGDTQYF. The CDR3 DNA sequence: TGTGCTAGTGGTTTGTCGATTAGCGGGGGAGGGGATACGCAGTATTTT. The full variable domain, in which reference TRBV12-5 and TRBJ2-3 provide the parts outside the CDR3, is DARVTQTPRHKVTEMGQEVTMRCQPILGHNTVFWYRQTMMQGLELLAYFRNRAPLDDSGMPKDRFSAEMPDATLATLKIQPSEPRDSAVYFCASGLSISGGGDTQYFGPGTRLTVL.

The CDR3: CASSRGEVSNQPQHF. CDR3 DNA sequence: TGTGCCAGCAGCCGGGGGGAGGTTAGCAATCAGCCCCAGCATTTT. The rearrangement joins TRBV7-8 to TRBJ1-5; D is possibly TRBD1 (5 bases). Trimming took off 5 bases at V and 0 bases at J, with 11 bases between the two ends. This CDR3 has 15 amino acids. Germline V CDR1 and CDR2: SGHVS, FQNEAQ.

A few counts support this clonotype. The chain links TRBV19 to TRBJ1-4; TRBD1 matches at 10 bases. Germline V CDR1 and CDR2: LNHDA, SQIVND (reference sequence). J was trimmed by 6 bases and V by 3 bases; bases with no gene match: 4. The CDR3 is 15 residues long. In DNA form, the CDR3 reads TGTGCCAGTAGTATCACCGGGACAGGGGATGAAAAACTGTTTTTT. It codes for CASSITGTGDEKLFF.

This clonotype was counted between two and nine times. The chain couples TRBV3-1 to TRBJ2-5; either TRBD1 or TRBD2 may fit D (5 bases each). Trimming took off 1 base at V and 4 bases at J, with 13 bases between the two ends. Germline lookup yields CDR1 LGHDT and CDR2 YNNKEL (reference sequence). CDR3 length: 15 amino acids. In nucleotides, the CDR3 is TGTGCCAGCAGCCAAGTAGACACAGGACTAGAGACCCAGTACTTC. Its translation: CASSQVDTGLETQYF.

The chain couples TRBV29-1 to TRBJ2-7; 7 nucleotides line up with TRBD2. CDR1 is SQVTM and CDR2 is ANQGSEA in the germline V gene. This CDR3 is 13 amino acids long. Unmatched junction bases numbered 9, after V lost 5 bases and J lost 5 bases. This CDR3 reads CSVREGKKNEQYF. The CDR3 DNA follows: TGCAGCGTTAGGGAGGGGAAGAAGAACGAGCAGTACTTC.

This clonotype has only a few counts. This chain uses TRBV10-3 with TRBJ1-5; 7 bases are shared with TRBD1. The V and J ends lost 5 bases and 3 bases, in that order; junction bases with no gene match: 7. This CDR3 region has 15 residues. Germline CDR1 is ENHRY and CDR2 is SYGVKD. The CDR3 coding sequence is TGTGCCATCAGTTTAGGGACAGACCTCAATCAGCCCCAGCATTTT. Its translation is CAISLGTDLNQPQHF.

The sample holds one count of this clonotype. The chain links TRBV2 to TRBJ1-6; a weak D match, TRBD1 (5 bases). V lost 7 bases and J lost 7, with 17 bases in between. This CDR3 contains 15 residues. Germline V gene data show CDR1 as SNHLY and CDR2 as FYNNEI. The CDR3 bases are TGTGCCAGCACCTTTGACGGGACGGTCAATTCACCCCTCCACTTT. Translated: CASTFDGTVNSPLHF.

Only a few counts were recorded for this clonotype. The gene calls are TRBV4-2 and TRBJ2-5; the D gene is possibly TRBD2 (6 bases). V shed 3 bases and J shed 5 bases, with 22 bases lying between them. Germline-derived CDR1 and CDR2 are LGHNA and YNFKEQ. This CDR3 is built from 17 residues. CDR3 loop: CASSQRDRRLVIETQYF. The CDR3 coding sequence is TGTGCCAGCAGCCAGAGGGACCGTCGACTAGTCATTGAGACCCAGTACTTC.

This sequence joins TRBV6-1 and TRBJ2-1; 8 bases map to TRBD1. Near its end, the DNA agrees better with TRBJ2-7, so the J call may be wrong. There are 16 residues in the CDR3. CDR1 is MNHNS and CDR2 is SASEGT in the germline V gene. The CDR3 DNA reads TGTGCCACCCGGGGGACAGGTAAAAGCTCCTACAATGAGCAGTACTTC. Residues: CATRGTGKSSYNEQYF.

The chain uses TRBV9 and TRBJ2-1, with TRBD2 as a possible D gene (6 bases). V was shortened by 0 bases and J by 4 bases, with 14 bases between the two germline ends. The length of the CDR3 is 16 residues. Germline-derived CDR1 and CDR2 are SGDLS and YYNGEE. CDR3 bases: TGTGCCAGCAGCGTAGGAGGCGGGGCATTGTACAATGAGCAGTTCTTC. The encoded protein is CASSVGGGALYNEQFF.

This chain uses TRBV7-9 with TRBJ1-1, with D perhaps TRBD1 (6 bases). Germline V gives CDR1 SEHNR, CDR2 FQNEAQ (reference sequence). This CDR3 region has 16 residues. The V end lost 3 bases, the J end lost 7 bases, and 21 bases lay between the germline ends. The CDR3 sequence is CASSFVGTPSVLEAFF. The DNA for the CDR3 is TGTGCCAGCAGCTTTGTTGGGACACCTTCCGTGCTTGAAGCTTTCTTT.